This TCR beta chain was recovered during a study of T cells in localized non-small cell lung cancer. Measured with immunoSEQ multiplex PCR; TCRdb has only the in-frame clones, and not every one. The table records a few thousand clones, roughly 45% of them present only once. Study-wide points: With higher T cell density in blood came longer overall survival. Adjacent lung held a median roughly 60 of the top 100 tumor clones. Sequencing involved a lone tumor region, leaving heterogeneity possible. The greatest T cell clonality was found in uninvolved adjacent lung (higher than in tumor).

As regards this clone: Its cognate antigen is unknown.

Germline CDR1 reads GTSNPN; CDR2 reads SVGIG (reference sequence). Trimming took off 5 bases at V and 4 bases at J, with 14 bases between the two ends. This CDR3 region has 13 residues. V and J are TRBV30 and TRBJ1-2, with no clear D. The receptor's source is a man aged 35-75 years with stage I lung adenocarcinoma. The starting material was lung tumor tissue, obtained before any cancer treatment. CDR3 sequence (DNA): TGTGCCTGGTCCTTTGGGAGTAGCTATGGCTACACCTTC. Protein product: CAWSFGSSYGYTF.